The rows below give T cell receptor beta chains drawn from one sample of a study of blood T cell repertoires in COVID-19. The table came from immunoSEQ multiplex PCR; TCRdb's copy has only in-frame clones and leaves some out. Here the sample spans fewer than 200,000 clones, approximately 87% being singletons. The material sequenced was peripheral blood. Every receptor here comes from a man between 65 and 85 years old with active or convalescent COVID-19. Each CDR3 is given with its conserved first and last residue. The order of the fields is D gene, V gene, clone size, J gene, CDR3 DNA, CDR3 protein. D genes are given only for firm matches. Some rows have no size entry. The others give once, few or many, or a class for an expanded clone.

.	TRBV27	.	TRBJ1-3	TGTGCCAGCAGTTTAAACTTGGGCCCCTGGAACACCATATATTTT	CASSLNLGPWNTIYF
.	TRBV12-3/TRBV12-4	once	TRBJ1-2	TGTGCCAGCAGTTTCGGCAGGATCATGGGCTACACCTTC	CASSFGRIMGYTF
.	TRBV18	.	TRBJ2-3	TGTGCCAGCTCACTGGTCGGCGGAACTAGCACAGATACGCAGTATTTT	CASSLVGGTSTDTQYF
.	TRBV2	.	TRBJ2-6	TGTGCCAGCAGTGAATTGGGAGGATACTCTGGGGCCAACGTCCTGACTTTC	CASSELGGYSGANVLTF
.	TRBV7-2	.	TRBJ1-2	TGTGCCAGCAGCTTACCAGGACAGATTCAATATGGCTACACCTTC	CASSLPGQIQYGYTF
.	TRBV11-2	.	TRBJ1-2	TGTGCCAGCAGCCCCCAACAGAACTATGGCTACACCTTC	CASSPQQNYGYTF
.	TRBV4-3	.	TRBJ2-1	TGCGCCAGCAGCCATTCCTCGAGGTACAATGAGCAGTTCTTC	CASSHSSRYNEQFF
.	TRBV5-6	.	TRBJ2-5	TGTGCCAGCAGCGTGGTGGACAGCCAGGAGACCCAGTACTTC	CASSVVDSQETQYF
.	TRBV10-3	.	TRBJ1-5	TGTGCCATCAGTGAGAGGACCGGGGGAGGCAATCAGCCCCAGCATTTT	CAISERTGGGNQPQHF
.	TRBV12-5	.	TRBJ2-5	TGTGCTAGTGGTTTTTTTAACAGGGCCCAAGAGACCCAGTACTTC	CASGFFNRAQETQYF
TRBD1	TRBV30	.	TRBJ1-4	TGTGCCTGGAGTGCCCCCGGACAGGGGGAGGAAAAACTGTTTTTT	CAWSAPGQGEEKLFF
TRBD1	TRBV18	.	TRBJ2-3	TGTGCCAGCTCACCTTGGGGGACAGGAACAGATACGCAGTATTTT	CASSPWGTGTDTQYF
.	TRBV7-2	.	TRBJ1-2	TGTGCCAGCAGCCCCTGGGCAGTCTTCAACTATGGCTACACCTTC	CASSPWAVFNYGYTF
.	TRBV5-1	.	TRBJ1-4	TGCGCCAGCAGCTCCGGGGCGGGGTCTAATGAAAAACTGTTTTTT	CASSSGAGSNEKLFF
TRBD2	TRBV28	.	TRBJ2-7	TGTGCCAGCAGTCCGGGACTAGCGGGAGAGAGCTCCTACGAGCAGTACTTC	CASSPGLAGESSYEQYF
.	TRBV7-2	.	TRBJ1-2	TGTGCCAGCAGTCCTTCCGGGGGTAACTATGGCTACACCTTC	CASSPSGGNYGYTF
.	TRBV2	few	TRBJ2-7	TGTGCCAGCAGTGGGCAGAACTACGAGCAGTACTTC	CASSGQNYEQYF
TRBD1	TRBV12-3/TRBV12-4	.	TRBJ1-2	TGTGCCAGCAGCTCCGGACAGGTTTATGGCTACACCTTC	CASSSGQVYGYTF
.	TRBV6-5	.	TRBJ1-4	TGTGCCAGCAGTTACTCGGTCAGATCTAATGAAAAACTGTTTTTT	CASSYSVRSNEKLFF
TRBD1	TRBV30	.	TRBJ1-1	TGTGCCTGGAGTGTGAGCAGGGGGTACACTGAAGCTTTCTTT	CAWSVSRGYTEAFF
TRBD1	TRBV7-2	.	TRBJ1-6	TGTGCCAGCAGCTCCCGGGGCAGGGGGAATTCACCCCTCCACTTT	CASSSRGRGNSPLHF